Each of the 27 T cell receptor beta chains below was sequenced from the same sample in a study of T cell repertoires in cytomegalovirus infection. MiXCR was run by TCRdb on the reads, yielding one entry per CDR3 protein. The sample records 160,000 or so distinct CDR3 sequences, under 20% being singletons. The sample comprised CD8+ T cells from PBMCs. The source is a human donor in good health (CMV status not recorded). Some clones in this sample may be carry-over from other donors' samples.

This clonotype was recorded a few times. The V and J genes are TRBV6-1 and TRBJ2-1, with D possibly called TRBD1 or TRBD2 (5 bases each). The CDR3 totals 15 residues. Germline-derived CDR1 and CDR2 are MNHNS and SASEGT. V dropped 5 bases and J dropped 7 bases, with 18 bases sitting between them. CDR3 sequence reads: CASSHITGTLNEQFF. CDR3 DNA sequence: TGTGCCAGCAGTCACATAACCGGGACCCTAAATGAGCAGTTCTTC.

In its sample, this clonotype was seen a few times. The chain uses TRBV11-2 and TRBJ2-4, with TRBD1 matching over 9 bases. CDR1 is SGHAT, CDR2 FQNNGV, per germline. V gave up 6 bases and J gave up 5 bases; unmatched junction bases: 11. This CDR3 has 16 amino acids. The CDR3 loop is CASRNYRDREENIQYF. The CDR3 region has the DNA TGTGCCAGCAGAAATTACCGGGACAGGGAGGAAAACATTCAGTACTTC.

The chain has TRBV6-2 or TRBV6-3 and TRBJ2-7, with D unclear. V lost 7 bases and J lost 3, with 10 bases in between. Germline V gene sequence: CDR1 MNHEY, CDR2 SVGEGT. The CDR3 contains 12 residues. The CDR3 DNA reads TGTGCCAGCAAGGACGGATACTACGAGCAGTACTTC. Its protein product is CASKDGYYEQYF.

The rearrangement links TRBV7-9 to TRBJ1-1, with D unresolved. Trimming took off 1 base at V and 5 bases at J, with 8 bases between the two ends. This CDR3 region has 13 residues. CDR1 SEHNR and CDR2 FQNEAQ come from the germline V gene (reference sequence). CDR3 sequence (DNA): TGTGCCAGCAGCTTAGAGGTTTCAACTGAAGCTTTCTTT. Amino acids: CASSLEVSTEAFF.

The chain links TRBV4-1 to TRBJ2-7; 8 bases map to TRBD2. Germline CDR1 MGHRA, CDR2 YSYEKL. The ends lost 4 bases at V and 1 base at J; junction bases unmatched: 6. CDR3 size: 15 residues. Here the CDR3 DNA reads TGCGCCAGCAGCCGCGGAGCGGGAGATTCCTACGAGCAGTACTTC. Translation gives CASSRGAGDSYEQYF.

This clonotype was seen only once. The V gene is TRBV27, the J gene TRBJ2-5; TRBD1 agrees at 10 bases. The CDR3 is made up of 14 amino acids. Trimming cost V 6 bases and J 5 bases; bases outside gene matches: 6. CDR1 MNHEY and CDR2 SMNVEV come from the germline V gene (reference sequence). CDR3 in amino acids: CASRTGGEGETQYF. CDR3 nucleotides: TGTGCCAGCAGGACAGGGGGCGAAGGGGAGACCCAGTACTTC.

The V and J genes are TRBV29-1 and TRBJ2-1; D remains unclear. The CDR3 loop spans 16 amino acids. In germline, CDR1 is SQVTM, CDR2 ANQGSEA. Trimming shortened V by 1 base and J by 0 bases, and 13 bases separated the two germline ends. DNA of the CDR3: TGCAGCGTTGAAGGACACGAAAAAAGCTCCTACAATGAGCAGTTCTTC. Translated, it gives CSVEGHEKSSYNEQFF.

This clonotype was detected only a few times. The chain has TRBV7-6 and TRBJ2-7; 7 nucleotides agree with TRBD2. Looked up from germline, CDR1 is SGHVS and CDR2 is FNYEAQ. The CDR3 is made up of 13 amino acids. Trimming cost V 5 bases and J 4 bases; bases outside gene matches: 5. Here the CDR3 reads CASSTGTIYEQYF. CDR3 nucleotide sequence: TGTGCCAGCAGCACCGGGACTATATACGAGCAGTACTTC.

This clonotype came up many times. This chain uses TRBV14 with TRBJ1-6; a possible D gene is TRBD1 (5 bases). Germline assignment: CDR1 SGHDN and CDR2 FVKESK. V lost 4 bases to trimming and J lost 7 bases, with 11 bases between them. This CDR3 is built from 14 residues. The chain's CDR3 is CASSLTSGNSPLHF. The CDR3 nucleotides read TGTGCCAGCAGCCTCACCTCAGGGAATTCACCCCTCCACTTT.

The chain links TRBV7-8 to TRBJ2-7; tentatively, D is TRBD2 (6 bases). Germline CDR1 is SGHVS and CDR2 is FQNEAQ. The CDR3 sequence is 14 residues long. V shed 6 bases and J shed 2 bases, with 14 bases lying between them. CDR3 sequence reads: CASRRAGATYEQYF. In DNA form, the CDR3 reads TGTGCCAGCAGACGAGCGGGCGCGACCTACGAGCAGTACTTC. The full variable domain, completed using reference TRBV7-8 and TRBJ2-7, is GAGVSQSPRYKVAKRGQDVALRCDPISGHVSLFWYQQALGQGPEFLTYFQNEAQLDKSGLPSDRFFAERPEGSVSTLKIQRTQQEDSAVYLCASRRAGATYEQYFGPGTRLTVT.

This clonotype has more than one count but fewer than ten. The chain links TRBV20-1 to TRBJ2-1; the match to TRBD2 covers 8 bases. Germline lookup yields CDR1 DFQATT and CDR2 SNEGSKA (reference sequence). The CDR3 runs to 15 residues. V shed 5 bases, J shed 4 bases, and the junction held 10 bases outside the gene matches. The DNA of the CDR3 is TGCAGTGCTTATGGGGTGGCTAGCGGGTACAATGAGCAGTTCTTC. As protein: CSAYGVASGYNEQFF.

This clonotype was detected only a few times. The chain joins TRBV29-1 to TRBJ2-7; D possibly corresponds to TRBD2 (5 bases). Per the germline V gene, CDR1 is SQVTM and CDR2 is ANQGSEA. V was cut by 2 bases and J by 2 bases, with 10 bases left in between. CDR3 length equals 13 residues. CDR3 nucleotides: TGCAGCGTTGAAACCGAGGGCCCCTACGAGCAGTACTTC. Residues: CSVETEGPYEQYF.

The J gene is TRBJ2-1, the V gene TRBV6-2 or TRBV6-3; TRBD2 matches 8 bases. CDR3 size: 16 residues. Germline-derived CDR1 and CDR2 are MNHEY and SVGEGT. The trim removed 2 bases at V and 2 bases at J, leaving 5 bases unmatched. The CDR3 region is CASSYPQLAAYNEQFF. The CDR3 coding sequence is TGTGCCAGCAGTTACCCTCAACTAGCGGCCTACAATGAGCAGTTCTTC.

The chain carries TRBV12-3 or TRBV12-4 and TRBJ2-7; weak D call: TRBD1 (5 bases). V was trimmed by 1 base and J by 4 bases, leaving 17 bases between them. There are 16 residues in the CDR3. The CDR3 DNA follows: TGTGCCAGCAGTTTAGGTCCAGACAGTGTCGGTTACGAGCAGTACTTC. Translation: CASSLGPDSVGYEQYF.

This chain connects TRBV7-2 to TRBJ2-3; 8 positions agree with TRBD1. The J segment lost 5 bases and the V segment lost 7 bases, leaving 11 bases of the junction unmatched. The length of the CDR3 is 15 residues. Germline CDR1 SGHTA, CDR2 FQGNSA. This CDR3 is CASTLTGGPVDTQYF. The CDR3 coding sequence is TGTGCCAGCACCCTTACAGGGGGGCCAGTAGATACGCAGTATTTT. The full variable domain, with the rest looked up from reference TRBV7-2 and TRBJ2-3, is GAGVSQSPSNKVTEKGKDVELRCDPISGHTALYWYRQSLGQGLEFLIYFQGNSAPDKSGLPSDRFSAERTGGSVSTLTIQRTQQEDSAVYLCASTLTGGPVDTQYFGPGTRLTVL.

The chain combines TRBV3-1 with TRBJ2-7; TRBD2 matches at 15 bases. The J segment lost 4 bases and the V segment lost 6 bases, leaving 7 bases of the junction unmatched. Looked up from germline, CDR1 is LGHDT and CDR2 is YNNKEL (reference sequence). The CDR3 runs 16 residues. CDR3 in DNA: TGTGCCAGCAGAGAAGGGACTAGCGGGAGGAGGTACGAGCAGTACTTC. Protein product: CASREGTSGRRYEQYF.

This chain uses TRBV29-1 with TRBJ2-7, with 8 bases lining up with TRBD2. This CDR3 has 11 residues. Germline V gives CDR1 SQVTM, CDR2 ANQGSEA. V lost 5 bases and J lost 6; bases outside the gene matches: 3. The CDR3 DNA reads as TGCAGCGTTCCTAGCGGGCGCGAGCAGTACTTC. Amino acids: CSVPSGREQYF.

This clonotype was detected ten times or more. The chain couples TRBV7-4 to TRBJ2-7; 7 positions match TRBD2. The CDR3 loop spans 16 amino acids. Trimming cost V 3 bases and J 2 bases; bases outside gene matches: 10. Germline V gene lookup returns CDR1 SGHVT and CDR2 SQSDAQ. The DNA for the CDR3 is TGTGCCAGCAGCTTGGCCGAGCGGGATGTACCCTACGAGCAGTACGTC. Protein product: CASSLAERDVPYEQYV.

As to this clonotype: A read error may explain this, as a much larger clone is one base away. The chain is built from TRBV7-2 and TRBJ2-2; D gene unclear. Germline V gene sequence: CDR1 SGHTA, CDR2 FQGNSA. Trimming shortened V by 0 bases and J by 4 bases, and 9 bases separated the two germline ends. The CDR3 length is 15 residues. CDR3 in DNA: TGTGCCAGCAGCTTAGCCGACATCATCACCGGGGAGCTGTTTTTT. Protein product: CASSLADIITGELFF.

This clonotype was observed a few times. This sequence joins TRBV7-6 and TRBJ2-7, with TRBD2 matching 10 bases. This CDR3 has 16 residues. Germline values: CDR1 SGHVS, CDR2 FNYEAQ. After removal of 5 bases from V and 2 bases from J, the junction contained 9 bases not matched to a gene. CDR3 nucleotide sequence: TGTGCCAGCAGCCCGAACCCTAGCGGGAGCCCCTACGAGCAGTACTTC. This codes for CASSPNPSGSPYEQYF.

The rearrangement links TRBV7-3 to TRBJ1-1; the D gene is possibly TRBD1 (5 bases). The germline V gene encodes CDR1 SGHTA and CDR2 FQGTGA. This CDR3 is built from 14 residues. Trimming removed 2 bases at V and 4 bases at J, with 11 bases between. As DNA, the CDR3 is TGTGCCAGCAGCTTAGGGGACCGTAGCACTGAAGCTTTCTTT. It specifies CASSLGDRSTEAFF. Supplemented by reference TRBV7-3 and TRBJ1-1, the full variable domain reads GAGVSQTPSNKVTEKGKYVELRCDPISGHTALYWYRQSLGQGPEFLIYFQGTGAADDSGLPNDRFFAVRPEGSVSTLKIQRTERGDSAVYLCASSLGDRSTEAFFGQGTRLTVV.

This chain connects TRBV6-2 or TRBV6-3 to TRBJ1-5, with 7 bases identical to TRBD1. V shed 5 bases, J shed 10 bases, and the junction held 5 bases outside the gene matches. This CDR3 region has 12 residues. CDR1 and CDR2 from the germline V gene are MNHEY and SVGEGT. DNA for the CDR3: TGTGCCAGCAGTACAGGGGAGCCTCCCCAGCATTTT. Amino acid sequence: CASSTGEPPQHF.

This clonotype was observed many times. The rearrangement links TRBV7-9 to TRBJ2-7; D unclear. V lost 4 bases and J lost 3, with 13 bases in between. Germline V lookup: CDR1 SEHNR, CDR2 FQNEAQ (reference sequence). CDR3 length equals 14 residues. The DNA for the CDR3 is TGTGCCAGCAGCTCGTCCGGTGCCGTCTACGAGCAGTACTTC. Protein product: CASSSSGAVYEQYF.

This clonotype was counted between two and nine times. V is TRBV6-1 and J is TRBJ2-7; a weak D match, TRBD1 (7 bases). Trimming shortened V by 7 bases and J by 7 bases, and 17 bases separated the two germline ends. This CDR3 contains 13 residues. Germline V CDR1 and CDR2: MNHNS, SASEGT. In DNA form, the CDR3 reads TGTGCCAGCATCCGACAGGGAGGAGGAGAGCAGTACTTC. It specifies CASIRQGGGEQYF.

The chain recombines TRBV7-6 with TRBJ1-2; 10 nucleotides line up with TRBD1. From germline, CDR1 is SGHVS and CDR2 FNYEAQ. The CDR3 contains 15 residues. Trimming cost V 5 bases and J 4 bases; bases outside gene matches: 7. This chain's CDR3 is CASSPRGQGSYGYTF. The DNA of the CDR3 is TGTGCCAGCAGCCCTCGGGGACAGGGGTCCTATGGCTACACCTTC. The full variable domain, rest sourced from reference TRBV7-6 and TRBJ1-2, is GAGVSQSPRYKVTKRGQDVALRCDPISGHVSLYWYRQALGQGPEFLTYFNYEAQQDKSGLPNDRFSAERPEGSISTLTIQRTEQRDSAMYRCASSPRGQGSYGYTFGSGTRLTVV.

This chain links TRBV29-1 with TRBJ2-7, with D perhaps TRBD1 or TRBD2 (5 bases each). The ends were cut back, 0 bases at V and 7 bases at J, with 13 bases in the middle. The CDR3 is 13 residues long. The V gene's germline CDR1 is SQVTM and CDR2 ANQGSEA. DNA for the CDR3: TGCAGCGTTGAAGAAGGGACCGCTGAAGAGCAGTACTTC. This encodes CSVEEGTAEEQYF.

V gene TRBV14 combines with J gene TRBJ2-1; the D gene is possibly TRBD1 (5 bases). The CDR3 runs to 12 residues. Germline loops: CDR1 SGHDN, CDR2 FVKESK. V was trimmed by 5 bases and J by 12 bases, leaving 14 bases between them. The CDR3 protein is CASSDEQVSQFF. CDR3 nucleotide sequence: TGTGCCAGCAGCGATGAACAGGTGTCGCAGTTCTTC.